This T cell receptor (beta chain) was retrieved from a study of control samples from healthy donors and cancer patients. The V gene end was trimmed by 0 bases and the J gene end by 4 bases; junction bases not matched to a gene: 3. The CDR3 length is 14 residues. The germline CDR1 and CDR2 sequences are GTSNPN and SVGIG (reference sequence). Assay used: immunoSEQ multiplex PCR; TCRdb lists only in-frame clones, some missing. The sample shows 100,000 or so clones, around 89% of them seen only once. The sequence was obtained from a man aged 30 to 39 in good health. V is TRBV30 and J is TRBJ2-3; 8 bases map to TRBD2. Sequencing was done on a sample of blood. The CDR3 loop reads CAWSVGLAPDTQYF. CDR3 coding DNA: TGTGCCTGGAGTGTAGGACTAGCTCCAGATACGCAGTATTTT. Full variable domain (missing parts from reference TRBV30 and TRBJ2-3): SQTIHQWPATLVQPVGSPLSLECTVEGTSNPNLYWYRQAAGRGLQLLFYSVGIGQISSEVPQNLSASRPQDRQFILSSKKLLLSDSGFYLCAWSVGLAPDTQYFGPGTRLTVL.